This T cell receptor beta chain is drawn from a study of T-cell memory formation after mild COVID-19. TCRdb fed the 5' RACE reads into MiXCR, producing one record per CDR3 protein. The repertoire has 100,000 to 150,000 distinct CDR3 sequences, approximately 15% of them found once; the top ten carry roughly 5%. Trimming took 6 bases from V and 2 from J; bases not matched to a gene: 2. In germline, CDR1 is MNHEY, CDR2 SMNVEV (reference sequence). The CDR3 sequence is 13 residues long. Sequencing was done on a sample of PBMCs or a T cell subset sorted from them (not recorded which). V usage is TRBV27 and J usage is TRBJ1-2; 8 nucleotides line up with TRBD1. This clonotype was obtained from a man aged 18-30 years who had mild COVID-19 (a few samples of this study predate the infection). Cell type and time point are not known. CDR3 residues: CASRQGGNYGYTF. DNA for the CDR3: TGTGCCAGCAGACAGGGGGGGAACTATGGCTACACCTTC.